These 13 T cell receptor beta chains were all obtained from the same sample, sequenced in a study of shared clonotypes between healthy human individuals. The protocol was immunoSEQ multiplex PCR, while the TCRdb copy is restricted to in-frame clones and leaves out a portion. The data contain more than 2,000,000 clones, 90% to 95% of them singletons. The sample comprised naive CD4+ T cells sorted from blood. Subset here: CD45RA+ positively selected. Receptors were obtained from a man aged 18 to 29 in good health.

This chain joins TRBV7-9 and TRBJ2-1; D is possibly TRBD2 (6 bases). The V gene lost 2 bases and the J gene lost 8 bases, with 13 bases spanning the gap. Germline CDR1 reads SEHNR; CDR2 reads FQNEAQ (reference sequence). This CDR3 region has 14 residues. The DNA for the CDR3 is TGTGCCAGCAGCTTACTCCGGGAGTGGGATGAGCAGTTCTTC. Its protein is CASSLLREWDEQFF.

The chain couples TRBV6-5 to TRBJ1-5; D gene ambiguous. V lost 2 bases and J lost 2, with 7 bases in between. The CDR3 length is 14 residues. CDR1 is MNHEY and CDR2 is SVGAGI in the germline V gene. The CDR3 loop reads CASSYGEGNQPQHF. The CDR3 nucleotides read TGTGCCAGCAGTTACGGGGAGGGCAATCAGCCCCAGCATTTT.

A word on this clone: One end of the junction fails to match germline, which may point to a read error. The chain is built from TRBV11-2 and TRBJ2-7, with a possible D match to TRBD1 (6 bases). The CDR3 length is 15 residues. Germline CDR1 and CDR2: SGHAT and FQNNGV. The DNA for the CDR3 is TGTGCCAGCAGCCCAGGGGTCCAGGGTGCCTACGGGCAGTACTTC. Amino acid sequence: CASSPGVQGAYGQYF.

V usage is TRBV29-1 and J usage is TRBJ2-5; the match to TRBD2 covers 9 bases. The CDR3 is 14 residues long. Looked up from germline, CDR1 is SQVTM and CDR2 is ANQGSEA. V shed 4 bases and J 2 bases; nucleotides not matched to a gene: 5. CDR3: CSVVPSGIQETQYF. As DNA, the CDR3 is TGCAGCGTTGTCCCTAGCGGGATACAAGAGACCCAGTACTTC.

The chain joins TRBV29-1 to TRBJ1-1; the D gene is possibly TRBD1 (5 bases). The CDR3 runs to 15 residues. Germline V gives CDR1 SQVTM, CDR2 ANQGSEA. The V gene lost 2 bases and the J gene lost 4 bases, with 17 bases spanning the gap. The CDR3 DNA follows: TGCAGCGTTGAAAGGGCAGGGAGTGAGAGCACTGAAGCTTTCTTT. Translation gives CSVERAGSESTEAFF. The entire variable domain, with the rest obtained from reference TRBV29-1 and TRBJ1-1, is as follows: SAVISQKPSRDICQRGTSLTIQCQVDSQVTMMFWYRQQPGQSLTLIATANQGSEATYESGFVIDKFPISRPNLTFSTLTVSNMSPEDSSIYLCSVERAGSESTEAFFGQGTRLTVV.

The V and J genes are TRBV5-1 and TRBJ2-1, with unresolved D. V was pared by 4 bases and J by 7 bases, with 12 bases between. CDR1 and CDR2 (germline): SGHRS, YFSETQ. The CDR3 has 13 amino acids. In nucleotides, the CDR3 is TGCGCCAGCAGCCTTCCTCCCGGGAATGAGCAGTTCTTC. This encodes CASSLPPGNEQFF. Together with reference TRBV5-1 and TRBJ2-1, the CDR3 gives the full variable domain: KAGVTQTPRYLIKTRGQQVTLSCSPISGHRSVSWYQQTPGQGLQFLFEYFSETQRNKGNFPGRFSGRQFSNSRSEMNVSTLELGDSALYLCASSLPPGNEQFFGPGTRLTVL.

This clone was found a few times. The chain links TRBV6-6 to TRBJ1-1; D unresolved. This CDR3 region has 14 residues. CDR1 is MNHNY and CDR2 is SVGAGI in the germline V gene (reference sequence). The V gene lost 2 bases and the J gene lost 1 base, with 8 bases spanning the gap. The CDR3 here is CASSYDGTNTEAFF. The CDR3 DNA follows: TGTGCCAGCAGTTACGACGGCACGAACACTGAAGCTTTCTTT.

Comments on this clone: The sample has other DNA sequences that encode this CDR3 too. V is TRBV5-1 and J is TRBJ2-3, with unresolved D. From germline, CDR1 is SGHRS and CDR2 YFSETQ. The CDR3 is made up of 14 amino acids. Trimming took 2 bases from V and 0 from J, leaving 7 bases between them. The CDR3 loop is CASSFGGSTDTQYF. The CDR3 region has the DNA TGCGCCAGCAGCTTTGGTGGGAGCACAGATACGCAGTATTTT.

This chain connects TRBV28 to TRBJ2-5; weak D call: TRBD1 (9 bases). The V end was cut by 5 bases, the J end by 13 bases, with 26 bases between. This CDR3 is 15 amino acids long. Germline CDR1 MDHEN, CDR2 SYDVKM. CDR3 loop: CASSPGGGQGARRYF. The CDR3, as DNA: TGTGCCAGCAGTCCCGGGGGGGGACAGGGTGCCCGGAGGTACTTC.

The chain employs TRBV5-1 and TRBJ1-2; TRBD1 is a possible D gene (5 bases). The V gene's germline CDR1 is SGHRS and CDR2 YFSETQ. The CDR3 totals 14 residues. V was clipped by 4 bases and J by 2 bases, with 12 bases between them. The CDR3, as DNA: TGCGCCAGCAGCCCGGGGCCGGCAAACTATGGCTACACCTTC. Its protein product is CASSPGPANYGYTF.

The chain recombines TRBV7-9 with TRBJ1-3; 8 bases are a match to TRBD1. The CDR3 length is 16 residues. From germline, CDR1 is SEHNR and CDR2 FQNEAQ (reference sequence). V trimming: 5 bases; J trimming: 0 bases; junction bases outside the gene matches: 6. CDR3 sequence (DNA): TGTGCCAGCAGCCCCCGACAGGGGAGCTCTGGAAACACCATATATTTT. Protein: CASSPRQGSSGNTIYF.

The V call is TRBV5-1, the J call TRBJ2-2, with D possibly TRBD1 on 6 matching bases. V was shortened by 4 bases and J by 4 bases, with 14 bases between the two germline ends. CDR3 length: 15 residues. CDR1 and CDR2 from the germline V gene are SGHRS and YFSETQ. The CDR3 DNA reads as TGCGCCAGCAGCGGCACAGGGCTGGGCACCGGGGAGCTGTTTTTT. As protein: CASSGTGLGTGELFF.

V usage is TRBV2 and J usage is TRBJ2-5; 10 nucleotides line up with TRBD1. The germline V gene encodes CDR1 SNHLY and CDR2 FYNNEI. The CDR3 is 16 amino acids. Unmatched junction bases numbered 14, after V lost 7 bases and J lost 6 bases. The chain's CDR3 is CASTLPPGQGRKTQYF. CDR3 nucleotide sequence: TGTGCCAGCACCCTCCCTCCGGGACAGGGGAGGAAGACCCAGTACTTC.